Listed here is a single T cell receptor beta chain. Its cognate antigen is unknown. The study separated CD4+ cells into CD45RA+ naive and CD45RA-negative memory subsets. The data were taken from a study of shared clonotypes between healthy human individuals. Findings of the study overall: Larger estimated richness was generally recorded for naive subsets relative to memory subsets. Researchers sampled only blood; tissue repertoires likely differ. All-four-donor shared clonotypes had higher generation probabilities than non-shared clonotypes did.

Sequencing was performed with immunoSEQ multiplex PCR; in TCRdb, only in-frame clones are kept and a portion is missing. The repertoire holds millions of clones, with around nine tenths as singletons. The V gene's germline CDR1 is KGHSH and CDR2 LQKENI. CDR3 size: 15 residues. Trimming cost V 4 bases and J 7 bases; bases outside gene matches: 12. The receptor was isolated from a young man in good health. The rearrangement uses TRBV18 and TRBJ2-7; 8 nucleotides match TRBD2. The sequencing input was naive CD4+ T cells sorted from blood. Subset here: CD45RA+ positively selected. The CDR3 nucleotides read TGTGCCAGCTCACAGTCCAGCGGGAGTCTTCGAGAGCAGTACTTC. This gives the protein CASSQSSGSLREQYF. The full variable domain, rest sourced from reference TRBV18 and TRBJ2-7, is NAGVMQNPRHLVRRRGQEARLRCSPMKGHSHVYWYRQLPEEGLKFMVYLQKENIIDESGMPKERFSAEFPKEGPSILRIQQVVRGDSAAYFCASSQSSGSLREQYFGPGTRLTVT.